This T cell receptor beta chain was found in a study of T cell repertoires in cytomegalovirus infection (dated by TCRdb to between 2018 and 2020). In the study overall: The HLA type of each donor mattered for the analysis, because public TCR beta signatures pointed to carriage of CMV infection along with the matching HLA type.

Here is what the overall study found, with its caveats: In the ex vivo response, HLA-C-restricted CMV-specific TCR beta clonotypes were dominant, and in two of eight donors the single most frequent clonotype came from this HLA-C-restricted group. In both this cohort and an independent cohort of some 350 donors, the cumulative frequency of public TCR beta family members distinguished carriers of CMV infection plus the relevant HLA type.

Remarks on this clonotype: The specificity of this receptor is unknown. Within one base of it there is no much larger clone, and no base qualities were kept.

Instrument used: Illumina HiSeq 1500. Clones were called with MiXCR by TCRdb after fastp trimmed the public reads at Q25, and only in-frame beta chains were retained. A single entry per CDR3 protein holds the most common genes and DNA from its merged rows. The sample table lists 510,000 or so distinct CDR3 sequences, 26% of them with a count of one. The ten largest clones capture over 10% of the sample. Measured from the cysteine to the phenylalanine, the CDR3 is 12 residues long. Only the CDR3 part of the read is kept: 36 bases, read in frame from the first base. V is cut by 8 bases and J by 4 bases, and the space between the germline ends is 11 bases. The germline V gene encodes CDR1 SGHVS and CDR2 FNYEAQ.

The receptor chain draws on TRBV7-6 and TRBJ2-5; 5 matching bases give a weak D call of TRBD2. This clonotype was obtained from a human donor in good health (CMV status not recorded). Some clones in this sample may be carry-over from other donors' samples. Source material: PBMCs. CDR3 region: CASRRGRETQYF. The nucleotides read TGTGCCAGCCGCCGGGGTAGAGAGACCCAGTACTTC.